One and the same sample provided the 16 T cell receptor beta chains below, sequenced in a study of technical replicates of blood from a handful of donors. Assay used: immunoSEQ multiplex PCR; TCRdb lists only in-frame clones, some missing. The table lists tens of thousands of clones, roughly nine tenths of them singletons, with around 0.42% in the top ten. The sample comprised T cells isolated from PBMCs. The receptors stem from a human donor in good health.

The chain couples TRBV5-8 to TRBJ2-7; TRBD2 matches 10 bases. This CDR3 has 16 residues. J was trimmed by 2 bases and V by 0 bases; bases with no gene match: 5. In germline, CDR1 is SGHTS, CDR2 YDEGEE. DNA of the CDR3: TGTGCCAGCAGCTTGGCCCCACTAGCGGGAACCTACGAGCAGTACTTC. This encodes CASSLAPLAGTYEQYF.

This chain links TRBV28 with TRBJ2-5; 11 positions agree with TRBD2. V shed 0 bases, J shed 7 bases, and the junction held 10 bases outside the gene matches. The CDR3 runs 17 residues. CDR1 is MDHEN and CDR2 is SYDVKM in the germline V gene. CDR3 loop: CASSLWVAGGPKPTQYF. The CDR3 bases are TGTGCCAGCAGTTTATGGGTAGCGGGAGGGCCAAAGCCGACCCAGTACTTC.

The count of this clone is one. The gene calls are TRBV4-2 and TRBJ1-2; 9 bases map to TRBD1. CDR1 and CDR2 from the germline V gene are LGHNA and YNFKEQ. V was clipped by 4 bases and J by 2 bases; unmatched bases: 5. The CDR3 extends over 15 amino acids. Here the CDR3 reads CASSRPGQGNYGYTF. The CDR3 DNA is TGTGCCAGCAGCCGCCCAGGACAGGGGAACTATGGCTACACCTTC.

Written as DNA, the CDR3 is TGCGCCAGCAGCCCCGTTGGAGCGGATACGCAGTATTTT. Amino acid sequence: CASSPVGADTQYF. This chain connects TRBV4-1 to TRBJ2-3; no reliable D call. Trimming removed 4 bases from V and 6 bases from J, with 11 bases in between. The germline V gene encodes CDR1 MGHRA and CDR2 YSYEKL. CDR3 length: 13 amino acids.

The V call is TRBV2, the J call TRBJ2-2; 13 bases match TRBD2. The CDR3 loop spans 17 amino acids. Trimming at V came to 6 bases and at J to 6 bases, leaving 10 bases not matched to a gene. The germline CDR1 and CDR2 sequences are SNHLY and FYNNEI. Written as DNA, the CDR3 is TGTGCCAGCAGCATTTTAAGGACTAGCGGGAGTTCCGGGGAGCTGTTTTTT. Amino acid sequence: CASSILRTSGSSGELFF.

The chain couples TRBV9 to TRBJ2-7, with TRBD1 identical over 10 bases. The germline V gene has CDR1 SGDLS and CDR2 YYNGEE. V lost 3 bases, J lost 2 bases, and 5 bases stayed unmatched. The CDR3 length is 15 residues. As DNA, the CDR3 is TGTGCCAGCAGCGCCGGGACAGGGGTTACCTACGAGCAGTACTTC. Translation gives CASSAGTGVTYEQYF.

The gene calls are TRBV29-1 and TRBJ1-2; no definite D call. The CDR3 contains 12 residues. Germline V lookup: CDR1 SQVTM, CDR2 ANQGSEA. Between the trimmed V and J ends, which lost 0 bases and 6 bases, there was a span of 8 bases. The CDR3, as DNA: TGCAGCGTTGAAGAAACAGTTGATGGCTACACCTTC. This encodes CSVEETVDGYTF.

The chain is built from TRBV11-3 and TRBJ2-3; D may be TRBD1 (6 bases). The CDR3 contains 15 residues. Deletions cut 1 base from V and 0 bases from J, with 8 bases between. Germline V gene lookup returns CDR1 SGHNT and CDR2 YENEEA. CDR3 nucleotide sequence: TGTGCCAGCAGCTTAGTAGGGGGAAGCACAGATACGCAGTATTTT. Amino acid sequence: CASSLVGGSTDTQYF.

V and J are TRBV5-4 and TRBJ1-2; D call uncertain. The V end was cut by 4 bases, the J end by 3 bases, with 4 bases between. The CDR3 spans 11 residues. Germline V lookup: CDR1 SGHNT, CDR2 YYREEE (reference sequence). The CDR3 here is CASSPDYGYTF. In nucleotides, the CDR3 is TGTGCCAGCAGCCCAGACTATGGCTACACCTTC.

V usage is TRBV7-3 and J usage is TRBJ2-1, with 12 bases that match TRBD2. CDR3 size: 15 residues. The germline V gene has CDR1 SGHTA and CDR2 FQGTGA. Germline trimming cut 4 bases from V and 8 bases from J; bases unmatched to any gene: 6. The CDR3 loop is CASSSLAGGHYEQFF. For the CDR3, the DNA is TGTGCCAGCAGCTCTCTAGCGGGAGGGCACTATGAGCAGTTCTTC. The entire variable domain, with the rest obtained from reference TRBV7-3 and TRBJ2-1, is as follows: GAGVSQTPSNKVTEKGKYVELRCDPISGHTALYWYRQSLGQGPEFLIYFQGTGAADDSGLPNDRFFAVRPEGSVSTLKIQRTERGDSAVYLCASSSLAGGHYEQFFGPGTRLTVL.

The DNA for the CDR3 is TGCAGCGCCACTGTAGATTCCTACGAGCAGTACTTC. This codes for CSATVDSYEQYF. V is TRBV29-1 and J is TRBJ2-7; D remains unclear. Germline CDR1 and CDR2: SQVTM and ANQGSEA. V was clipped by 7 bases and J by 1 base, with 11 bases between them. This CDR3 contains 12 residues.

The chain uses TRBV5-1 and TRBJ2-2; D may be TRBD1 (7 bases). V shed 4 bases and J shed 6 bases, with 16 bases lying between them. This CDR3 has 15 amino acids. Per the germline V gene, CDR1 is SGHRS and CDR2 is YFSETQ. In DNA form, the CDR3 reads TGCGCCAGCAGCCTGATAAGCAGGGGGGCCGGGGAGCTGTTTTTT. It specifies CASSLISRGAGELFF.

This chain uses TRBV28 with TRBJ1-5, with a weak D call TRBD1 (6 bases). Germline assignment: CDR1 MDHEN and CDR2 SYDVKM. Trimming left V 5 bases short and J 11 bases short, with 22 bases between. This CDR3 is 15 amino acids long. CDR3 loop: CASSEGRGLLQTQHF. As DNA, the CDR3 is TGTGCCAGCAGTGAGGGCAGGGGCCTCCTTCAAACCCAGCATTTT. Variable domain in full (rest from reference TRBV28 and TRBJ1-5): DVKVTQSSRYLVKRTGEKVFLECVQDMDHENMFWYRQDPGLGLRLIYFSYDVKMKEKGDIPEGYSVSREKKERFSLILESASTNQTSMYLCASSEGRGLLQTQHFGDGTRLSIL.

This clone was observed a handful of times. The chain has TRBV15 and TRBJ1-5, with 7 bases lining up with TRBD1. CDR3 length: 15 amino acids. V shed 5 bases and J 6 bases; nucleotides not matched to a gene: 10. Germline CDR1 is LNHNV and CDR2 is YYDKDF (reference sequence). CDR3 nucleotides: TGTGCCACCAGCGGACTAACAGGGGTAGGTCAGCCCCAGCATTTT. Amino acids: CATSGLTGVGQPQHF.

J is TRBJ1-5 and V is TRBV5-1; D not resolved. The CDR3 sequence is 13 residues long. Germline CDR1 is SGHRS and CDR2 is YFSETQ. Between the trimmed V and J ends, which lost 3 bases and 7 bases, there was a span of 11 bases. The CDR3 sequence is CASSSEGGQPQHF. CDR3 bases: TGCGCCAGCAGCTCAGAGGGAGGACAGCCCCAGCATTTT.

This clone was seen a single time. This rearrangement joins TRBV19 to TRBJ1-2; D is undetermined. The CDR3 extends over 15 amino acids. Deletions cut 9 bases from V and 3 bases from J, with 20 bases between. Germline V CDR1 and CDR2: LNHDA, SQIVND (reference sequence). The CDR3 region is CASRIGVSVYYGYTF. CDR3 DNA: TGTGCCAGCCGTATCGGAGTCTCAGTATACTATGGCTACACCTTC.